This T cell receptor (beta chain) was recorded in a study of T cells in Graves' hyperthyroidism and ophthalmopathy. CDR3 length: 13 residues. CDR1 SGHDT and CDR2 YYEEEE come from the germline V gene. The V gene end was trimmed by 2 bases and the J gene end by 7 bases; junction bases not matched to a gene: 6. A remark on this clonotype: Its antigen remains unidentified.

Lactation, pregnancy, other autoimmune disease or uncontrolled infection excluded patients. The source of the PBMCs was approximately 9.5 ml of fresh peripheral blood. The CDR3 regions of TCR beta were amplified from RNA transcripts. TCR CDR3 regions were first amplified by RT-PCR with HTBI primers. TCRdb processed the multiplex PCR reads anew with MiXCR; each CDR3 protein has one entry. The sample has a few hundred thousand distinct CDR3 sequences; around a fifth are singletons. Findings of the study overall: A model built on 13 V-J features separated ophthalmopathy from stable hyperthyroidism. Most expanded thyroid clonotypes above 0.001 recurred in blood.

This receptor was obtained from a woman in her 70s with Graves' ophthalmopathy. J is TRBJ2-7 and V is TRBV5-6, with 7 positions matching TRBD1. The sequencing sample was made of blood. This CDR3 is CASSLRTGMEQYF. The CDR3, as DNA: TGTGCCAGCAGCTTACGGACAGGCATGGAGCAGTACTTC. Supplemented by reference TRBV5-6 and TRBJ2-7, the full variable domain reads DAGVTQSPTHLIKTRGQQVTLRCSPKSGHDTVSWYQQALGQGPQFIFQYYEEEERQRGNFPDRFSGHQFPNYSSELNVNALLLGDSALYLCASSLRTGMEQYFGPGTRLTVT.